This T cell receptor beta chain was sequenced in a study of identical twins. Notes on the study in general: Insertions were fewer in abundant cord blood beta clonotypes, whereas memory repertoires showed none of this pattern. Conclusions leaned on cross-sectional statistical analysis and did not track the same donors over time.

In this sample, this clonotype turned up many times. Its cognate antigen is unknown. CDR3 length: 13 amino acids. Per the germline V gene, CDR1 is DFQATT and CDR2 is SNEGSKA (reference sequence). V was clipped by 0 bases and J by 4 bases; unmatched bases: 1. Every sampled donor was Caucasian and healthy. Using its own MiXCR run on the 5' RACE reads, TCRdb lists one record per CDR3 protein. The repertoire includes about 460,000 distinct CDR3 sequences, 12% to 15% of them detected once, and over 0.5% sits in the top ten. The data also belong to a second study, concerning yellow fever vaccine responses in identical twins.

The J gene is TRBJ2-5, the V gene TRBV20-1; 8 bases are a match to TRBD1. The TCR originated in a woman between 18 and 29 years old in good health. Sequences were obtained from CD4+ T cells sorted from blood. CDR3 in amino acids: CSARDDRGETQYF. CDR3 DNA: TGCAGTGCTAGAGATGACAGGGGAGAGACCCAGTACTTC.